Shown below are 8 T cell receptor beta chains from a single sample sequenced in a study of T cell responses to AZD1222 COVID-19 vaccine. Measured with immunoSEQ multiplex PCR; TCRdb has only the in-frame clones, and not every one. This sample has approximately 110,000 clones; roughly 85% occur once, and the top ten carry roughly 4%. The sequenced sample was peripheral blood, obtained 28 days after the second AZD1222 dose. The receptors here all came from an adult who received the AZD1222 COVID-19 vaccine.

This rearrangement joins TRBV12-3 or TRBV12-4 to TRBJ2-1; D possibly corresponds to TRBD2 (6 bases). Trimming took 5 bases from V and 9 from J, leaving 14 bases between them. The CDR3 has 13 amino acids. The CDR3 protein is CASSGPGRSEQFF. Written as DNA, the CDR3 is TGTGCCAGCAGTGGTCCAGGGAGGAGTGAGCAGTTCTTC.

This chain links TRBV5-1 with TRBJ2-7; D gene uncertain. The germline V gene has CDR1 SGHRS and CDR2 YFSETQ. The CDR3 runs 11 residues. V was cut by 5 bases and J by 3 bases, with 6 bases left in between. As DNA, the CDR3 is TGCGCCAGCAGGGCTAACTACGAGCAGTACTTC. It is translated as CASRANYEQYF. Full variable domain (outside the CDR3, taken from reference TRBV5-1 and TRBJ2-7): KAGVTQTPRYLIKTRGQQVTLSCSPISGHRSVSWYQQTPGQGLQFLFEYFSETQRNKGNFPGRFSGRQFSNSRSEMNVSTLELGDSALYLCASRANYEQYFGPGTRLTVT.

V usage is TRBV19 and J usage is TRBJ2-6; 13 bases fit TRBD2. The CDR3 extends over 18 amino acids. In germline, CDR1 is LNHDA, CDR2 SQIVND (reference sequence). V lost 2 bases and J lost 1; bases outside the gene matches: 2. As DNA, the CDR3 is TGTGCCAGTAGTATAACTAGCGGGGGGGGTTCTGGGGCCAACGTCCTGACTTTC. Translated: CASSITSGGGSGANVLTF.

This clone occurred once. V is TRBV7-2 and J is TRBJ1-5; 7 bases are a match to TRBD1. CDR3 length equals 14 residues. J was trimmed by 5 bases and V by 3 bases; bases with no gene match: 4. CDR1 is SGHTA, CDR2 FQGNSA, per germline. Here the CDR3 DNA reads TGTGCCAGCAGCTTGAACAGGGGATATCAGCCCCAGCATTTT. Its translation is CASSLNRGYQPQHF. Using reference TRBV7-2 and TRBJ1-5 for the parts outside the CDR3, the full variable domain is GAGVSQSPSNKVTEKGKDVELRCDPISGHTALYWYRQSLGQGLEFLIYFQGNSAPDKSGLPSDRFSAERTGGSVSTLTIQRTQQEDSAVYLCASSLNRGYQPQHFGDGTRLSIL.

This clone was found once. The gene calls are TRBV5-4 and TRBJ2-1; a possible D gene is TRBD2 (6 bases). Trimming removed 4 bases from V and 2 bases from J, with 16 bases in between. This CDR3 spans 16 amino acids. CDR1 is SGHNT and CDR2 is YYREEE in the germline V gene (reference sequence). In DNA form, the CDR3 reads TGTGCCAGCAGCCCTAATGGGGCGGGGCCCTACAATGAGCAGTTCTTC. It specifies CASSPNGAGPYNEQFF.

V and J are TRBV12-3 or TRBV12-4 and TRBJ2-7; perhaps TRBD2 as D (5 bases). V was cut by 10 bases and J by 3 bases, with 16 bases left in between. CDR3 size: 13 residues. The DNA for the CDR3 is TGTGCCACCAGAGACCATGCGGGCTACGAGCAGTACTTC. Amino acids: CATRDHAGYEQYF.

The CDR3 bases are TGTGCCAGCAGCTTAGCCCCGAACGGTGGGTACAATGAGCAGTTCTTC. Protein: CASSLAPNGGYNEQFF. V usage is TRBV7-8 and J usage is TRBJ2-1, with D unclear. V lost 0 bases and J lost 4, with 13 bases in between. The CDR3 has 16 amino acids. Germline loops: CDR1 SGHVS, CDR2 FQNEAQ.

In its sample, this clone was seen once. The gene calls are TRBV28 and TRBJ2-3; 12 bases fit TRBD2. CDR1 is MDHEN and CDR2 is SYDVKM in the germline V gene. This CDR3 region has 15 residues. Germline trimming cut 6 bases from V and 6 bases from J; bases unmatched to any gene: 7. The CDR3 coding sequence is TGTGCCAGCAGATCTAGCGGGGGGGCCTGGGATACGCAGTATTTT. It specifies CASRSSGGAWDTQYF.